These T cell receptor beta chains were read from a single sample in a study of T cell changes during pregnancy in multiple sclerosis. The data were produced by immunoSEQ multiplex PCR, yet TCRdb's version contains in-frame clones alone and is incomplete. Among fewer than 80,000 clones listed, 90% to 95% were seen once. The sample here was CD4+ T cells from peripheral blood mononuclear cells, taken after pregnancy. The receptor source for this set is a female donor with multiple sclerosis, enrolled in a pregnancy study. Each CDR3 is given with its conserved first and last residue. A D gene is named only where the DNA matches it firmly. Size values are once, few and many counts, or a class for expanded clones, and some rows have none.

CASSLLDRERTGELFF	TGTGCCAGCAGCCTACTTGACAGGGAAAGGACCGGGGAGCTGTTTTTT	NA	TRBV7-6	TRBJ2-2	TRBD1
CASSPTGVEAFF	TGTGCCAGCAGCCCCACAGGGGTTGAAGCTTTCTTT	NA	TRBV9	TRBJ1-1	TRBD1
CASSLAPGMGSSEQYF	TGTGCCAGCAGCTTGGCGCCAGGGATGGGATCGTCCGAGCAGTACTTC	NA	TRBV5-6	TRBJ2-7	NA
CASSLDSVRNEKLFF	TGCGCCAGCAGCTTGGATTCGGTTAGAAATGAAAAACTGTTTTTT	NA	TRBV5-1	TRBJ1-4	NA
CASSLGRDTEAFF	TGTGCCAGCTCACTCGGGAGGGACACTGAAGCTTTCTTT	once	TRBV18	TRBJ1-1	NA
CASSEITLPPRETQYF	TGTGCCAGCAGTGAGATCACCTTGCCCCCGCGAGAGACCCAGTACTTC	NA	TRBV2	TRBJ2-5	NA
CASSPTREQFF	TGTGCCAGCTCACCAACGCGTGAGCAGTTCTTC	NA	TRBV18	TRBJ2-1	NA
CASSVSGTSNYEQYF	TGTGCCAGCAGTGTATCCGGGACTAGCAACTACGAGCAGTACTTC	once	TRBV25-1	TRBJ2-7	TRBD2
CASSSFSWTTEAFF	TGTGCCAGTAGTAGCTTCTCCTGGACAACTGAAGCTTTCTTT	NA	TRBV19	TRBJ1-1	NA
CASGVGLGEQYF	TGTGCCAGCGGGGTGGGGCTGGGCGAGCAGTACTTC	few	TRBV28	TRBJ2-7	NA
CAWSVRSGDGYTF	TGTGCCTGGAGTGTACGGTCAGGGGATGGCTACACCTTC	NA	TRBV30	TRBJ1-2	NA
CASSLQGSSYEQYF	TGTGCCAGCAGCTTACAGGGCAGCTCCTACGAGCAGTACTTC	NA	TRBV7-9	TRBJ2-7	NA
CASSPRGLGDYGYTF	TGTGCCAGCTCACCACGGGGTTTGGGAGATTATGGCTACACCTTC	NA	TRBV18	TRBJ1-2	NA
CAWRTNYGYTF	TGTGCCTGGAGGACAAACTATGGCTACACCTTC	NA	TRBV30	TRBJ1-2	NA
CASKRRDSASNEQFF	TGTGCCAGCAAGCGCCGGGACTCGGCGTCCAATGAGCAGTTCTTC	NA	TRBV28	TRBJ2-1	NA
CASSLVQGAGNEQFF	TGTGCCAGCAGCTTAGTTCAGGGGGCAGGCAATGAGCAGTTCTTC	NA	TRBV7-8	TRBJ2-1	TRBD1
CASSLQGTGGELFF	TGTGCCAGCAGCCTACAGGGGACGGGCGGGGAGCTGTTTTTT	NA	TRBV7-9	TRBJ2-2	TRBD1
CAWSASGTGGFQYF	TGTGCCTGGAGTGCCTCCGGGACAGGAGGGTTTCAGTACTTC	NA	TRBV30	TRBJ2-7	TRBD1
CASSYVRTGGGYGYTF	TGTGCCAGCAGTTACGTAAGGACAGGGGGCGGTTATGGCTACACCTTC	few	TRBV6-5	TRBJ1-2	TRBD1
CASRTGPWTGELFF	TGTGCCAGCAGGACAGGGCCTTGGACCGGGGAGCTGTTTTTT	once	TRBV27	TRBJ2-2	TRBD1
CASILRQGYNQPQHF	TGTGCCAGCATACTTCGACAGGGTTACAATCAGCCCCAGCATTTT	NA	TRBV6-1	TRBJ1-5	TRBD1
CATSRVWDRGQAGELFF	TGTGCCACCAGCAGAGTATGGGACAGGGGGCAGGCCGGGGAGCTGTTTTTT	NA	TRBV15	TRBJ2-2	TRBD1